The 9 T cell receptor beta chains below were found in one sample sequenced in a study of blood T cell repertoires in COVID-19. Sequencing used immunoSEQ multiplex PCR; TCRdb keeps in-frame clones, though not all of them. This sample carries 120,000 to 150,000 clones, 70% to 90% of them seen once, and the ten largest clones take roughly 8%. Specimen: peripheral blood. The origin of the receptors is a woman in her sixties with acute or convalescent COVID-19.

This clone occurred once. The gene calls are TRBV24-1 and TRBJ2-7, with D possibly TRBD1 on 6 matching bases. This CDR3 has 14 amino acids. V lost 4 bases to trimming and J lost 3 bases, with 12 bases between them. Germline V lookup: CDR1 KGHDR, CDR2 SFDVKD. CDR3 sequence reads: CATSDPRTVYEQYF. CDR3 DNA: TGTGCCACCAGTGACCCCCGGACAGTCTACGAGCAGTACTTC.

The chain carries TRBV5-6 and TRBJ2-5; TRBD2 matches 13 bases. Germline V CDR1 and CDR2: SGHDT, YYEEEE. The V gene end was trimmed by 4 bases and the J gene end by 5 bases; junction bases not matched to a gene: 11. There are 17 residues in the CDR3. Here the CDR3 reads CASSQGLAGAWGETQYF. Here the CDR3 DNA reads TGTGCCAGCAGCCAAGGACTAGCGGGGGCCTGGGGGGAGACCCAGTACTTC.

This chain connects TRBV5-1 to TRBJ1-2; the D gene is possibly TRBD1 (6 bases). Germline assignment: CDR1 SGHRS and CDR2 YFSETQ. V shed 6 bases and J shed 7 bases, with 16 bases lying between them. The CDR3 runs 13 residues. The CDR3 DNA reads TGCGCCAGCAACGCCAGGGGATCCGGTGGCTACACCTTC. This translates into CASNARGSGGYTF.

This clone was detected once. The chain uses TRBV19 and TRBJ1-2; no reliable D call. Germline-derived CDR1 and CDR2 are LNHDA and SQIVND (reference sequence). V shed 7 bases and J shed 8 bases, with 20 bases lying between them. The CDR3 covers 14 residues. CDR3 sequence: CASTPQERASGYTF. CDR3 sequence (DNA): TGTGCCAGTACCCCTCAAGAGAGGGCTAGCGGCTACACCTTC. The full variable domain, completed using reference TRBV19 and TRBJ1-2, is DGGITQSPKYLFRKEGQNVTLSCEQNLNHDAMYWYRQDPGQGLRLIYYSQIVNDFQKGDIAEGYSVSREKKESFPLTVTSAQKNPTAFYLCASTPQERASGYTFGSGTRLTVV.

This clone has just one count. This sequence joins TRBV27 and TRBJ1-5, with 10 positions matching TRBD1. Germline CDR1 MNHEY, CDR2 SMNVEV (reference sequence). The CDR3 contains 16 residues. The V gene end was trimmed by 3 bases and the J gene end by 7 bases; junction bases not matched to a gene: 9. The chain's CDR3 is CASSFSGTGVRQPQHF. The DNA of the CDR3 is TGTGCCAGCAGTTTCTCGGGGACAGGGGTTCGACAGCCCCAGCATTTT.

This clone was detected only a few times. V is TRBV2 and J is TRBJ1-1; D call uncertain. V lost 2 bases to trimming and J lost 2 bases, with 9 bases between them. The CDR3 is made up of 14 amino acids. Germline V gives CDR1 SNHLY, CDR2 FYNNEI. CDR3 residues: CASSEPPGNTEAFF. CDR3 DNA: TGTGCCAGCAGTGAACCGCCAGGAAACACTGAAGCTTTCTTT.

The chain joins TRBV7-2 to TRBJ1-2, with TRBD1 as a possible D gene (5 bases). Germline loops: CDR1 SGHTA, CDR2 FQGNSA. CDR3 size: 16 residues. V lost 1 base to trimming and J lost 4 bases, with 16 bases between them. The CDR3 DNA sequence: TGTGCCAGCAGCTTAGACGCAGGGAGGAGAGTCTATGGCTACACCTTC. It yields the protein CASSLDAGRRVYGYTF.

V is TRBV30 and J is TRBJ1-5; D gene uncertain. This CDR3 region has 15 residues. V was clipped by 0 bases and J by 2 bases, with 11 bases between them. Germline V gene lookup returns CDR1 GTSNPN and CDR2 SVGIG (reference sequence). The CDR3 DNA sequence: TGTGCCTGGAGTGTTCCGGGGTTGGGCAATCAGCCCCAGCATTTT. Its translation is CAWSVPGLGNQPQHF.

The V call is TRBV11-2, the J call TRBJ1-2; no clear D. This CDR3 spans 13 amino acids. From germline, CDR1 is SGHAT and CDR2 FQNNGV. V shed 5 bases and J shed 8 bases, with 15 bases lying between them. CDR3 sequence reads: CASSPRVGDGYTF. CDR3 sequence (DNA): TGTGCCAGCAGCCCTCGGGTCGGAGACGGCTACACCTTC. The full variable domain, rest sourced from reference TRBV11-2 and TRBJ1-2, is EAGVAQSPRYKIIEKRQSVAFWCNPISGHATLYWYQQILGQGPKLLIQFQNNGVVDDSQLPKDRFSAERLKGVDSTLKIQPAKLEDSAVYLCASSPRVGDGYTFGSGTRLTVV.